This T cell receptor (beta chain) came from a study of blood T cell repertoires in COVID-19. Study-level information: Some COVID-19 samples were acute and others convalescent; all came from the United States, Italy and Spain. T cells, B-cell-depleted T cells, or PBMCs provided the cDNA or gDNA that served as material.

The CDR3 runs to 14 residues. Trimming removed 1 base at V and 3 bases at J, with 11 bases between. Germline CDR1 reads SGHKS; CDR2 reads YYEKEE (reference sequence). As originally analysed: Amplification of reference gene primers provided the estimated nucleated cell counts. Sequencing was performed with immunoSEQ multiplex PCR; in TCRdb, only in-frame clones are kept and a portion is missing. Clone size and V and J calls were adopted from that table, with D and trimming inferred from the DNA. The table lists 100,000 to 150,000 clones, almost 70% of them singletons. This TCR was recovered from a woman in her 70s with acute or convalescent COVID-19. The chain carries TRBV5-5 and TRBJ2-7; D is undetermined. Sequencing used peripheral blood. For the CDR3, the DNA is TGTGCCAGCAGCTTGACCCCCGAGATCTACGAGCAGTACTTC. It codes for CASSLTPEIYEQYF.